Shown below are 10 T cell receptor beta chains from a single sample sequenced in a study of shared clonotypes between healthy human individuals (dated by TCRdb to 2020 to 2022). The library relied on the immunoSEQ multiplex PCR assay. TCRdb stores this immuneACCESS table with in-frame sequences only. Part of the clones is absent; in the studies checked, under half of the shortfall reflects unresolved V genes, and no reason is known for the rest. For this sample the table gives fewer than 500,000 clones, of which approximately 79% were detected only once. The biggest ten clones account for under 15% of the sample. Sequenced: PBMCs. These receptors all stem from a woman aged 35 to 49 in good health. Some clones in this sample may be carry-over from other donors' samples.

This clone was seen a single time. V gene TRBV10-2 combines with J gene TRBJ1-1; D might be TRBD1 (5 bases). V gave up 3 bases and J gave up 5 bases, with 22 bases separating them. The germline V gene has CDR1 WSHSY and CDR2 SAAADI. The CDR3 runs to 17 residues. The DNA for the CDR3 is TGCGCCAGCAGTGACCCCCGTGACAGCGCCGGGGGGACTGAAGCTTTCTTT. This codes for CASSDPRDSAGGTEAFF.

The CDR3 bases are TGCGCCAGCAGTCAACCTGGACTAGCGGGACAAAACATTCAGTACTTC. Protein sequence: CASSQPGLAGQNIQYF. The V gene is TRBV23-1, the J gene TRBJ2-4; 12 bases are shared with TRBD2. TRBV23-1 is sorted into the ORF group, with uncertain function. This CDR3 spans 16 amino acids. After removal of 2 bases from V and 5 bases from J, the junction contained 4 bases not matched to a gene.

The CDR3 protein is CASSRSGSLSYEQYF. In DNA form, the CDR3 reads TGTGCCAGCAGCCGTAGCGGGAGTCTATCCTACGAGCAGTACTTC. V is TRBV27 and J is TRBJ2-7; TRBD2 agrees at 9 bases. This CDR3 has 15 amino acids. Germline V lookup: CDR1 MNHEY, CDR2 SMNVEV (reference sequence). The ends lost 6 bases at V and 1 base at J; junction bases unmatched: 7.

The chain has TRBV19 and TRBJ1-1; weak D call: TRBD1 (5 bases). V lost 1 base and J lost 3, with 15 bases in between. Germline lookup yields CDR1 LNHDA and CDR2 SQIVND (reference sequence). The CDR3 consists of 16 residues. CDR3 protein: CASSIGAGRGDTEAFF. CDR3 in DNA: TGTGCCAGTAGTATAGGGGCAGGGCGAGGGGACACTGAAGCTTTCTTT.

The genes are TRBV2 and TRBJ2-5; 9 bases line up with TRBD2. The CDR3 spans 15 residues. Germline CDR1 is SNHLY and CDR2 is FYNNEI. The V gene end was trimmed by 3 bases and the J gene end by 4 bases; junction bases not matched to a gene: 6. This chain's CDR3 is CASSEIAGVRETQYF. CDR3 DNA: TGTGCCAGCAGTGAGATAGCGGGAGTACGAGAGACCCAGTACTTC.

The chain joins TRBV14 to TRBJ2-7, with 13 bases fitting TRBD2. CDR1 and CDR2 (germline): SGHDN, FVKESK. This CDR3 is built from 14 residues. Germline trimming cut 3 bases from V and 4 bases from J; bases unmatched to any gene: 0. The CDR3 nucleotides are TGTGCCAGCAGCCAGACTAGCGGGAGGTACGAGCAGTACTTC. Amino acids: CASSQTSGRYEQYF.

V and J are TRBV10-3 and TRBJ2-7; TRBD1 aligns across 10 bases. From germline, CDR1 is ENHRY and CDR2 SYGVKD. This CDR3 has 15 residues. With V trimmed by 2 bases and J by 3 bases, 4 bases remained unmatched. Here the CDR3 reads CAISETRDRGYEQYF. The CDR3 region has the DNA TGTGCCATCAGTGAGACCCGGGACAGGGGCTACGAGCAGTACTTC.

Concerning this clone: Other DNA sequences in this sample translate to the same CDR3. CDR3 nucleotide sequence: TGTGCCAGCAGCGCTTCGGACAGGGGTTCTGGAAACACCATATATTTT. Translating gives CASSASDRGSGNTIYF. The chain employs TRBV9 and TRBJ1-3, with 9 bases aligning to TRBD1. Germline trimming cut 3 bases from V and 1 base from J; bases unmatched to any gene: 5. Germline assignment: CDR1 SGDLS and CDR2 YYNGEE. The CDR3 is made up of 16 amino acids.

The rearrangement uses TRBV11-3 and TRBJ1-1; no reliable D call. The CDR3 loop spans 13 amino acids. From germline, CDR1 is SGHNT and CDR2 YENEEA. V was clipped by 3 bases and J by 3 bases, with 8 bases between them. Here the CDR3 DNA reads TGTGCCAGCAGCTTCACCTTGTACACTGAAGCTTTCTTT. As protein: CASSFTLYTEAFF.

This clone was seen just once. V gene TRBV6-5 combines with J gene TRBJ2-2; 7 nucleotides agree with TRBD1. Germline trimming cut 6 bases from V and 5 bases from J; bases unmatched to any gene: 3. Germline V gene lookup returns CDR1 MNHEY and CDR2 SVGAGI. There are 13 residues in the CDR3. Written as DNA, the CDR3 is TGTGCCAGCAGCGACAGGGTTACCGGGGAGCTGTTTTTT. It yields the protein CASSDRVTGELFF.